The rows below give T cell receptor beta chains drawn from one sample of a study of shared clonotypes between healthy human individuals. The protocol was immunoSEQ multiplex PCR, while the TCRdb copy is restricted to in-frame clones and leaves out a portion. Of fewer than 2.5 million clones listed, 93% are singletons. Material for sequencing was naive CD4+ T cells from PBMCs. These receptors originate from a man aged 18 to 30 in good health. Some clones in this sample may be carry-over from other donors' samples. Both conserved end residues are part of each CDR3. A D gene is named only where the DNA matches it firmly. Rows may omit the clone size; those that give it use once, few, many or a size class.

.	.	TRBV6-1	TRBJ2-7	14	TGTGCCAGCGGTCCGGGGCCGAGCTCCTACGAGCAGTACTTC	CASGPGPSSYEQYF
TRBD1	.	TRBV19	TRBJ1-5	15	TGTGCCAGTAGTCTTCCAGGGGGCTTTAATCAGCCCCAGCATTTT	CASSLPGGFNQPQHF
TRBD2	.	TRBV6-5	TRBJ2-7	15	TGTGCCAGCACCTTAACTAGCGGACCCCCGGGGGAGCAGTACTTC	CASTLTSGPPGEQYF
.	.	TRBV5-4	TRBJ2-7	14	TGTGCCAGCAGGGCCGGGACTTCTTCCTACGAGCAGTACTTC	CASRAGTSSYEQYF
.	.	TRBV7-8	TRBJ1-1	13	TGTGCCAGCAGCCCAGTCAGGAACACTGAAGCTTTCTTT	CASSPVRNTEAFF
.	.	TRBV6-6	TRBJ1-2	16	TGTGCCAGCAGTTACTCGATGGTGGGCCCGGGCTATGGCTACACCTTC	CASSYSMVGPGYGYTF
.	.	TRBV19	TRBJ2-2	12	TGTGCCAGTAATGATCCCACCGGGGAGCTGTTTTTT	CASNDPTGELFF
.	.	TRBV5-1	TRBJ2-5	13	TGCGCCAGCAGTAAGGGGCTGATGGAGACCCAGTACTTC	CASSKGLMETQYF
.	.	TRBV6-5	TRBJ1-2	14	TGTGCCAGCAGTTACTCGGACCTTTGGTATGGCTACACCTTC	CASSYSDLWYGYTF
.	.	TRBV4-1	TRBJ1-2	14	TGCGCCAGCAGCCAAAATACACCTCCCTATGGCTACACCTTC	CASSQNTPPYGYTF
TRBD1	.	TRBV27	TRBJ2-3	15	TGTGCCAGCAGTTTACGCGTCGACAGGGGCCATACGCAGTATTTT	CASSLRVDRGHTQYF
.	.	TRBV30	TRBJ2-2	14	TGTGCCTGGAGTGGCGCCGTCAACACCGGGGAGCTGTTTTTT	CAWSGAVNTGELFF
TRBD2	.	TRBV7-2	TRBJ2-2	17	TGTGCCAGCAGCTTAGCGGCGCTAGCGGGGAACACCGGGGAGCTGTTTTTT	CASSLAALAGNTGELFF
TRBD2	.	TRBV4-1	TRBJ2-1	16	TGCGCCAGCAGCCAAGCTGCGGGACTAGAAGTCAATGAGCAGTTCTTC	CASSQAAGLEVNEQFF
TRBD2	.	TRBV28	TRBJ2-3	14	TGTGCCAGCAGTCTAGCGGGAGCTACAGATACGCAGTATTTT	CASSLAGATDTQYF
.	.	TRBV7-9	TRBJ2-1	14	TGTGCCAGCAGTTGGGGGGATTCCTACAATGAGCAGTTCTTC	CASSWGDSYNEQFF
.	.	TRBV29-1	TRBJ2-2	12	TGCAGCGCCGGGGGATACACCGGGGAGCTGTTTTTT	CSAGGYTGELFF
TRBD2	.	TRBV11-2	TRBJ2-1	16	TGTGCCAGCAGCTCAGGTGCTAGCGGGAGTAATAGTGAGCAGTTCTTC	CASSSGASGSNSEQFF
.	.	TRBV7-2	TRBJ1-2	13	TGTGCCAGCAGCTGGAACAGGGTTTATGGCTACACCTTC	CASSWNRVYGYTF
TRBD2	.	TRBV2	TRBJ2-6	20	TGTGCCAGCAATATCGGAACGGGAGGGCCCTCGATATCTGGGGCCAACGTCCTGACTTTC	CASNIGTGGPSISGANVLTF
.	.	TRBV4-1	TRBJ2-3	14	TGCGCCAGCAGCCAAGTATTTGGAGTAGATACGCAGTATTTT	CASSQVFGVDTQYF
TRBD1	.	TRBV6-1	TRBJ1-3	14	TGTGCCAGCCCTAGGGACAGTTACGGAAACACCATATATTTT	CASPRDSYGNTIYF
.	.	TRBV6-1	TRBJ1-5	11	TGTGCCGTCAGGCCGGGTCAGCCCCAGCATTTT	CAVRPGQPQHF
TRBD1	.	TRBV5-1	TRBJ1-1	12	TGCGCCAGCAGCTGGGACAGGGCGGAAGCTTTCTTT	CASSWDRAEAFF
.	once	TRBV4-3	TRBJ2-1	15	TGCGCCAGCAGCCAGACCAAGAGCTCCTACAATGAGCAGTTCTTC	CASSQTKSSYNEQFF
.	.	TRBV9	TRBJ1-1	14	TGTGCCAGCAGCTCAGACAGCTTGAACACTGAAGCTTTCTTT	CASSSDSLNTEAFF
.	.	TRBV7-9	TRBJ1-3	17	TGTGCCAGCAGCCCCAACATTGGCGGCGCGGGGGGAAACACCATATATTTT	CASSPNIGGAGGNTIYF
.	.	TRBV6-6	TRBJ1-1	12	TGTGCCAGCAGTTATAAAGGGCTTGAAGCTTTCTTT	CASSYKGLEAFF
.	once	TRBV18	TRBJ1-2	14	TGTGCCAGCTCACCTAGCCAGGGGAACTATGGCTACACCTTC	CASSPSQGNYGYTF
.	.	TRBV6-1	TRBJ1-2	13	TGTGCCAGCAGAGAACAGGGAAACTATGGCTACACCTTC	CASREQGNYGYTF
.	.	TRBV6-5	TRBJ2-2	15	TGTGCCAGCAGTTACAGGGGGTTGAACACCGGGGAGCTGTTTTTT	CASSYRGLNTGELFF
.	.	TRBV18	TRBJ2-3	14	TGTGCCAGCTCACGCGGAGTTAGGCCAGATACGCAGTATTTT	CASSRGVRPDTQYF
TRBD2	.	TRBV7-2	TRBJ2-7	15	TGTGCCAGCAGCTTAGACTTAGCGGGGGGACGCGAGCAGTACTTC	CASSLDLAGGREQYF
.	.	TRBV19	TRBJ1-5	14	TGTGCCAGTATTTCAGGGGTTGTGGGGCAGCCCCAGCATTTT	CASISGVVGQPQHF
.	.	TRBV19	TRBJ2-2	16	TGTGCCAGTAGTATAGTGGGCAGGGCCCTCACCGGGGAGCTGTTTTTT	CASSIVGRALTGELFF
.	.	TRBV7-3	TRBJ2-1	13	TGTGCCAGCAGCCGGACAGATTGGGATGAGCAGTTCTTC	CASSRTDWDEQFF
.	.	TRBV28	TRBJ2-6	15	TGTGCCAGCAGTTTCGCGGGCTCTGGGGCCAACGTCCTGACTTTC	CASSFAGSGANVLTF
TRBD1	.	TRBV27	TRBJ2-6	16	TGTGCCAGCAGCTCCCGACAGGGCTCTGGGGCCAACGTCCTGACTTTC	CASSSRQGSGANVLTF
TRBD2	.	TRBV9	TRBJ2-1	14	TGTGCCAGCAAGGGACTAGCGCATGACAATGAGCAGTTCTTC	CASKGLAHDNEQFF
.	.	TRBV11-2	TRBJ2-7	11	TGTGCCAGCAGCTTCCATAGCGAGCAGTACTTC	CASSFHSEQYF
.	.	TRBV5-1	TRBJ2-2	14	TGCGCCAGCAGCTTGTCCTTGTCGACCGGGGAGCTGTTTTTT	CASSLSLSTGELFF